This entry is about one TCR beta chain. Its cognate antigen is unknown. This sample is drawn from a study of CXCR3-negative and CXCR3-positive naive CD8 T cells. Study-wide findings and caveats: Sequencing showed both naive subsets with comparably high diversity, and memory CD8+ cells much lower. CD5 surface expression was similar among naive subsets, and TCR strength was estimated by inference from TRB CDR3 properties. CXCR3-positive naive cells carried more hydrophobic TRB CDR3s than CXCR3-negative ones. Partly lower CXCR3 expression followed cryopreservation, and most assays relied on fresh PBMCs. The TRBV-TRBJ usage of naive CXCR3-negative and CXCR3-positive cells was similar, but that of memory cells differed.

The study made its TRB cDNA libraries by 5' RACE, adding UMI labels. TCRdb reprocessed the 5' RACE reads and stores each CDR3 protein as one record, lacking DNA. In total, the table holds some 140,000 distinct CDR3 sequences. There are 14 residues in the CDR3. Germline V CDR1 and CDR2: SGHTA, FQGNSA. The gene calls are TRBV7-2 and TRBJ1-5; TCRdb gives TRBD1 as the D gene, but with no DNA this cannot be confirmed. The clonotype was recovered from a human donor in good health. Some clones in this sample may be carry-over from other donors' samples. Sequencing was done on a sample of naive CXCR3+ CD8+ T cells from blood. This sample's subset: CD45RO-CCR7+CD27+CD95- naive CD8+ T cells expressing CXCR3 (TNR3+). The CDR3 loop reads CASSDRLSNQPQHF.